The 8 T cell receptor beta chains below all came from one sample that was sequenced in a study of a mutant IDH1 vaccine in newly diagnosed glioma. Some clones are missing from TCRdb's copy, which holds only in-frame ones; the method was immunoSEQ multiplex PCR. The data show about 92,000 clones, 83% seen once. Stated time point: baseline, week 1 (first vaccination visit). The treatment here: pre-vaccination baseline after standard-of-care therapy. The material was PBMCs, obtained from a glioma patient treated with radiotherapy, temozolomide or both. These receptors came from a woman in her fifties or sixties with glioma.

The chain links TRBV9 to TRBJ1-6; D is ambiguous. In germline, CDR1 is SGDLS, CDR2 YYNGEE. With 3 bases removed from V and 7 bases from J, the gap between germline ends came to 11 bases. The CDR3 has 14 amino acids. The DNA for the CDR3 is TGTGCCAGCAGCGAGCCCTTTACAAATTCACCCCTCCACTTT. It translates to CASSEPFTNSPLHF.

The V gene is TRBV13, the J gene TRBJ1-6, with 10 bases lining up with TRBD1. CDR3 length: 16 amino acids. The germline CDR1 and CDR2 sequences are PRHDT and FYEKMQ (reference sequence). V shed 1 base and J 8 bases; nucleotides not matched to a gene: 5. The CDR3 here is CASSLAGQGFYSPLHF. CDR3 nucleotide sequence: TGTGCCAGCAGCTTAGCGGGACAGGGGTTTTATTCACCCCTCCACTTT.

The chain uses TRBV28 and TRBJ1-2; TRBD1 aligns across 11 bases. The V and J ends lost 6 bases and 3 bases, in that order; junction bases with no gene match: 3. Germline loops: CDR1 MDHEN, CDR2 SYDVKM. CDR3 size: 14 residues. CDR3 sequence reads: CASRKGQGDYGYTF. The CDR3 coding sequence is TGTGCCAGCAGGAAGGGACAGGGGGACTATGGCTACACCTTC.

The gene calls are TRBV5-4 and TRBJ2-3; 7 nucleotides line up with TRBD2. J gave up 2 bases and V 5 bases, and 8 bases lay outside the gene matches. This CDR3 has 15 amino acids. Germline V gene sequence: CDR1 SGHNT, CDR2 YYREEE (reference sequence). CDR3 protein: CASSSRAGSTDTQYF. The CDR3 DNA follows: TGTGCCAGCAGTTCTCGAGCGGGGTCCACAGATACGCAGTATTTT.

The chain links TRBV2 to TRBJ1-1, with D uncertain. Trimming pared 8 bases from V and 5 bases from J, leaving 9 bases between. Germline loops: CDR1 SNHLY, CDR2 FYNNEI. CDR3 length: 11 residues. CDR3 amino acids: CASAARTEAFF. The CDR3, as DNA: TGTGCCAGCGCGGCTAGGACTGAAGCTTTCTTT. Based on the CDR3 plus reference TRBV2 and TRBJ1-1, the full variable domain is EPEVTQTPSHQVTQMGQEVILRCVPISNHLYFYWYRQILGQKVEFLVSFYNNEISEKSEIFDDQFSVERPDGSNFTLKIRSTKLEDSAMYFCASAARTEAFFGQGTRLTVV.

The table lists this clone with a few counts. The rearrangement uses TRBV30 and TRBJ1-1; D is undetermined. Germline loops: CDR1 GTSNPN, CDR2 SVGIG (reference sequence). Trimming removed 2 bases from V and 1 base from J, with 8 bases in between. This CDR3 has 13 amino acids. Written as DNA, the CDR3 is TGTGCCTGGAGTCTCCGGACGAACACTGAAGCTTTCTTT. Its translation is CAWSLRTNTEAFF.

The chain links TRBV7-9 to TRBJ1-3; possibly TRBD1 for D (6 bases). Germline V lookup: CDR1 SEHNR, CDR2 FQNEAQ (reference sequence). Trimming took off 1 base at V and 0 bases at J, with 7 bases between the two ends. The length of the CDR3 is 15 residues. The CDR3 loop is CASSLVDSSGNTIYF. The CDR3 bases are TGTGCCAGCAGCTTAGTGGACAGCTCTGGAAACACCATATATTTT.

The rearrangement uses TRBV6-7 and TRBJ1-5; the D is unclear. TRBV6-7 belongs to the ORF category, with a function that is uncertain. The CDR3 runs 15 residues. Trimming left V 0 bases short and J 2 bases short, with 8 bases between. The DNA of the CDR3 is TGTGCCAGCAGTTACTCGGCGCACCGCAATCAGCCCCAGCATTTT. Residues: CASSYSAHRNQPQHF.